Each of the 17 T cell receptor beta chains below was sequenced from the same sample in a study of Graves' ophthalmopathy and Graves' hyperthyroidism. RNA transcripts provided the template for amplifying TCR beta CDR3 regions. RT-PCR in the first round used HTBI primers; a second-round multiplex PCR followed. A single record per CDR3 protein comes from TCRdb applying MiXCR to the multiplex PCR reads. The sample shows about 370,000 distinct CDR3 sequences, about 18% of them seen only once. Input material: peripheral blood. These TCRs come from an adult woman with stable Graves' hyperthyroidism.

The table lists this clonotype with many counts. The chain links TRBV6-5 to TRBJ1-6; no definite D call. This CDR3 comprises 17 residues. The V gene lost 3 bases and the J gene lost 2 bases, with 14 bases spanning the gap. Germline values: CDR1 MNHEY, CDR2 SVGAGI. CDR3 nucleotides: TGTGCCAGCAGTTATTATCCGTCCGGAACCTATAATTCACCCCTCCACTTT. This encodes CASSYYPSGTYNSPLHF.

This chain links TRBV29-1 with TRBJ1-1, with D perhaps matching TRBD1 (5 bases). This CDR3 comprises 13 residues. V was cut by 5 bases and J by 1 base, with 11 bases left in between. Germline V gene lookup returns CDR1 SQVTM and CDR2 ANQGSEA. CDR3 sequence reads: CSVMRQTNTEAFF. The CDR3 DNA reads as TGCAGCGTTATGAGACAGACGAACACTGAAGCTTTCTTT.

This clonotype was seen repeatedly, ten times or more. The V call is TRBV19, the J call TRBJ1-1, with D maybe TRBD1 (5 bases). Between the trimmed V and J ends, which lost 8 bases and 5 bases, there was a span of 21 bases. The CDR3 length is 15 residues. The germline CDR1 and CDR2 sequences are LNHDA and SQIVND (reference sequence). The DNA of the CDR3 is TGTGCCAGTTTTACGGTGACTGGGGGTATTACTGAAGCTTTCTTT. It yields the protein CASFTVTGGITEAFF.

This clonotype was seen repeatedly, ten times or more. The rearrangement joins TRBV4-1 to TRBJ2-7, with D perhaps matching TRBD2 (6 bases). Trimming removed 2 bases at V and 2 bases at J, with 10 bases between. CDR1 and CDR2 (germline): MGHRA, YSYEKL. The CDR3 spans 14 residues. Here the CDR3 reads CASSQSGGAYEQYF. The CDR3 DNA sequence: TGCGCCAGCAGCCAATCCGGGGGAGCCTACGAGCAGTACTTC.

This clonotype was counted ten times or more. The gene calls are TRBV10-3 and TRBJ1-5, with D maybe TRBD1 (5 bases). Trimming left V 3 bases short and J 1 base short, with 22 bases between. This CDR3 region has 19 residues. Germline values: CDR1 ENHRY, CDR2 SYGVKD. The CDR3, as DNA: TGTGCCATCAGTGATATCACCCCCCTGGGGGTGAGAAGCAATCAGCCCCAGCATTTT. This translates into CAISDITPLGVRSNQPQHF.

This clonotype was observed at least ten times. J is TRBJ2-7 and V is TRBV27; TRBD1 matches 9 bases. This CDR3 contains 19 residues. CDR1 is MNHEY, CDR2 SMNVEV, per germline (reference sequence). The V gene end was trimmed by 2 bases and the J gene end by 0 bases; junction bases not matched to a gene: 14. The CDR3 loop is CASSLKLELGQGSSYEQYF. The CDR3 DNA is TGTGCCAGCAGTTTAAAGCTCGAACTTGGACAGGGGAGCTCCTACGAGCAGTACTTC.

This clonotype showed up many times. This chain uses TRBV24-1 with TRBJ2-7, with D hard to call. In germline, CDR1 is KGHDR, CDR2 SFDVKD. The CDR3 covers 12 residues. V lost 2 bases and J 5 bases, leaving 6 bases between the germline ends. The CDR3 region has the DNA TGTGCCACCAGTGATTATACGCACGAGCAGTACTTC. This translates into CATSDYTHEQYF.

This chain uses TRBV6-1 with TRBJ2-2; the D gene could be TRBD1 or TRBD2 (7 bases each). The germline gives CDR1 MNHNS, CDR2 SASEGT. Trimming pared 7 bases from V and 9 bases from J, leaving 15 bases between. The CDR3 loop spans 13 amino acids. CDR3 nucleotides: TGTGCCAGCATAGGGGAGGGGGCACGGGAGCTGTTTTTT. Translated, it gives CASIGEGARELFF.

The sample holds many counts of this clonotype. V usage is TRBV19 and J usage is TRBJ2-2; 7 nucleotides align to TRBD1. V shed 4 bases and J 0 bases; nucleotides not matched to a gene: 5. Germline CDR1 and CDR2: LNHDA and SQIVND (reference sequence). This CDR3 spans 16 amino acids. The CDR3 loop reads CASSKRGLTNTGELFF. The DNA for the CDR3 is TGTGCCAGTAGTAAAAGGGGGCTAACGAACACCGGGGAGCTGTTTTTT.

This clonotype has more than one count but fewer than ten. The rearrangement links TRBV11-1 to TRBJ2-7, with 10 bases aligning to TRBD1. The CDR3 is made up of 18 amino acids. After removal of 1 base from V and 4 bases from J, the junction contained 13 bases not matched to a gene. CDR1 and CDR2 from the germline V gene are SGHAT and FQDESV (reference sequence). The CDR3 here is CASSLETFRDRGKYEQYF. CDR3 nucleotide sequence: TGTGCCAGCAGCTTAGAGACATTCCGGGACAGGGGAAAATACGAGCAGTACTTC.

The sample holds many counts of this clonotype. A read error may be the cause here, since a much bigger clone is one base away. CDR3 nucleotide sequence: TGTGCCCGCTCGGCAGGGAGGCCCTACGAGCAGTACTTC. Translation gives CARSAGRPYEQYF. The V call is TRBV28, the J call TRBJ2-7; D is perhaps TRBD2 (6 bases). V was shortened by 11 bases and J by 2 bases, with 16 bases between the two germline ends. The germline V gene encodes CDR1 MDHEN and CDR2 SYDVKM. The CDR3 has 13 amino acids.

This clonotype was seen repeatedly, ten times or more. CDR3 sequence: CASSQEGGSILNTEAFF. CDR3 bases: TGCGCCAGCAGCCAAGAAGGGGGCAGTATTTTGAACACTGAAGCTTTCTTT. This sequence joins TRBV4-1 and TRBJ1-1, with 7 positions matching TRBD1. This CDR3 region has 17 residues. Germline V lookup: CDR1 MGHRA, CDR2 YSYEKL. With 0 bases clipped from V and 0 bases from J, the junction kept 7 bases outside the gene matches.

At least ten counts were recorded for this clonotype. J is TRBJ2-5 and V is TRBV20-1; 7 bases are shared with TRBD1. CDR1 and CDR2 from the germline V gene are DFQATT and SNEGSKA (reference sequence). The CDR3 totals 12 residues. J was trimmed by 1 base and V by 6 bases; bases with no gene match: 2. As DNA, the CDR3 is TGCAGTGCCAGGGACAGCCAAGAGACCCAGTACTTC. Residues: CSARDSQETQYF.

This clonotype was counted at least ten times. The CDR3 DNA reads TGTGCCAGCAGAGATCCGGGACTTTGGGAGGAGACCCAGTACTTC. Translating gives CASRDPGLWEETQYF. The chain has TRBV6-1 and TRBJ2-5; TRBD2 might be the D (6 bases). This CDR3 has 15 amino acids. V lost 6 bases to trimming and J lost 5 bases, with 19 bases between them. The germline V gene encodes CDR1 MNHNS and CDR2 SASEGT.

This clonotype came up many times. The CDR3 spells CSANRQGDEQYF. CDR3 nucleotide sequence: TGCAGCGCAAATAGACAGGGGGACGAGCAGTACTTC. This chain uses TRBV29-1 with TRBJ2-7; TRBD1 matches 9 bases. This CDR3 contains 12 residues. V trimming: 7 bases; J trimming: 5 bases; junction bases outside the gene matches: 6. The germline CDR1 and CDR2 sequences are SQVTM and ANQGSEA.

This clonotype was recorded a few times. The rearrangement links TRBV20-1 to TRBJ1-2; the match to TRBD1 covers 7 bases. The CDR3 contains 16 residues. With 0 bases clipped from V and 6 bases from J, the junction kept 13 bases outside the gene matches. Per the germline V gene, CDR1 is DFQATT and CDR2 is SNEGSKA (reference sequence). CDR3: CSARENGPGQGDGYTF. For the CDR3, the DNA is TGCAGTGCTAGAGAAAATGGACCCGGGCAGGGGGATGGCTACACCTTC.

This clonotype has more than one count but fewer than ten. The rearrangement uses TRBV20-1 and TRBJ1-3; the match to TRBD1 covers 8 bases. The J segment lost 2 bases and the V segment lost 0 bases, leaving 3 bases of the junction unmatched. The CDR3 consists of 15 residues. Germline CDR1 and CDR2: DFQATT and SNEGSKA (reference sequence). The CDR3, as DNA: TGCAGTGCTAGAGAGTTGGACAGGGCTGGAAACACCATATATTTT. Encoded protein: CSARELDRAGNTIYF.